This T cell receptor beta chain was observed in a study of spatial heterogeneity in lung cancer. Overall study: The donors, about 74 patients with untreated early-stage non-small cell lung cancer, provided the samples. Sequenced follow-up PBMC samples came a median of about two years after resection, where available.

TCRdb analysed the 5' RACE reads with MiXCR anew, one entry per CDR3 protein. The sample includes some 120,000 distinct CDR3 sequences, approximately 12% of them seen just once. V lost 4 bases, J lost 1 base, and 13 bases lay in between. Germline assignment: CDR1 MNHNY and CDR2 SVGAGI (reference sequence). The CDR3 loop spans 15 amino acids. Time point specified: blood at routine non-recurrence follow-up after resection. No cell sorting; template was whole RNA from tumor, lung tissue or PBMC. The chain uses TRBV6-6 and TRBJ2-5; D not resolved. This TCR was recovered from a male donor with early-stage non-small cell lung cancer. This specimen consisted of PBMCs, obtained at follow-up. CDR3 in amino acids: CASSLLRDRQETQYF. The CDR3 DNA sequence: TGTGCCAGCAGTTTATTAAGGGATCGCCAAGAGACCCAGTACTTC.